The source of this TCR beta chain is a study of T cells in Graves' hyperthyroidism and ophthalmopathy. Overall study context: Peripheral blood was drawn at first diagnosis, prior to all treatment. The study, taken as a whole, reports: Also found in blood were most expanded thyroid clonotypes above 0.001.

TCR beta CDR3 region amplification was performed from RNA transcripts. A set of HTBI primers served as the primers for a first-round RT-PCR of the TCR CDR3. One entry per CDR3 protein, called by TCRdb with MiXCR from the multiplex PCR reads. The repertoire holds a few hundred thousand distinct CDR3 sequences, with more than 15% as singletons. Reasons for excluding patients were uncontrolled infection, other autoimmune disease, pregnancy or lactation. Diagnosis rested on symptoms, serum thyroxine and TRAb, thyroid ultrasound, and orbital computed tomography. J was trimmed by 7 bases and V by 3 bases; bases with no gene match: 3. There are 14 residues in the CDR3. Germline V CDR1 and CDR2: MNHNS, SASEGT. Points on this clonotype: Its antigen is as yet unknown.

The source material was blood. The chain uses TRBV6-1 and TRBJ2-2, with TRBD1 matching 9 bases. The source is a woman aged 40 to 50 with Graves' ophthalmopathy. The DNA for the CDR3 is TGTGCCAGCAGTGAGAGACAGGGGGTCGGGGAGCTGTTTTTT. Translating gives CASSERQGVGELFF.